The 21 T cell receptor beta chains presented below share a single source sample, sequenced in a study of beta chain features in type 1 diabetes. Regarding the study as a whole: A moderate, significant TCRB CDR3 shortening appeared in type 1 diabetes across four CD4+ subsets.

The study reverse transcribed the entire isolated RNA, so it sequenced expressed TCRB transcripts. Sequencing used immunoSEQ multiplex PCR; TCRdb keeps in-frame clones, though not all of them. The data contain more than 120,000 clones, about an eighth of them singletons. Which antigens these TCRs recognize remains unknown. The sequencing input was central memory CD4+ T cells from blood. Source of these receptors: a man younger than 30 with type 1 diabetes.

In this sample, this clone turned up a few times. The chain is built from TRBV23-1 and TRBJ1-1; D might be TRBD1 (6 bases). TRBV23-1 is an ORF, and what it does is uncertain. CDR3 length: 14 residues. The ends were cut back, 7 bases at V and 3 bases at J, with 15 bases in the middle. The CDR3 DNA follows: TGCGCCAGCACATTTCAAGGACAGTACACTGAAGCTTTCTTT. This codes for CASTFQGQYTEAFF.

This clone was observed a handful of times. This rearrangement joins TRBV5-4 to TRBJ1-1, with D possibly TRBD1 on 6 matching bases. Germline values: CDR1 SGHNT, CDR2 YYREEE (reference sequence). CDR3 length: 15 amino acids. V was pared by 3 bases and J by 0 bases, with 12 bases between. The CDR3: CASSYPTGLNTEAFF. CDR3 DNA: TGTGCCAGCAGCTACCCGACAGGATTGAACACTGAAGCTTTCTTT.

The V and J genes are TRBV14 and TRBJ1-2; D unresolved. The ends were cut back, 1 base at V and 8 bases at J, with 11 bases in the middle. Germline V gene sequence: CDR1 SGHDN, CDR2 FVKESK. The CDR3 extends over 13 amino acids. CDR3 amino acids: CASSQGRVGGYTF. The CDR3 bases are TGTGCCAGCAGCCAAGGAAGGGTGGGCGGCTACACCTTC.

CDR3 sequence (DNA): TGTGCCAGCAGCTTACACCAGGGACTCGGCTACACCTTC. Amino acids: CASSLHQGLGYTF. The chain has TRBV13 and TRBJ1-2, with a possible D match to TRBD1 (5 bases). The CDR3 covers 13 residues. Germline values: CDR1 PRHDT, CDR2 FYEKMQ (reference sequence). Trimming stripped 2 bases from V and 8 bases from J, with 12 bases between.

The chain has TRBV18 and TRBJ2-7; D uncertain. The CDR3 contains 12 residues. V was clipped by 6 bases and J by 1 base, with 7 bases between them. CDR1 and CDR2 (germline): KGHSH, LQKENI. CDR3 loop: CASSPESYEQYF. CDR3 bases: TGTGCCAGCTCCCCTGAATCCTACGAGCAGTACTTC.

The J gene is TRBJ1-6, the V gene TRBV30; tentative D call: TRBD1 (6 bases). Germline CDR1 GTSNPN, CDR2 SVGIG (reference sequence). Trimming took off 4 bases at V and 7 bases at J, with 14 bases between the two ends. This CDR3 has 14 residues. The CDR3 reads CAWTRTDFNSPLHF. In DNA, the CDR3 is TGTGCCTGGACCCGGACAGATTTCAATTCACCCCTCCACTTT.

J is TRBJ1-5 and V is TRBV12-5, with D possibly matching TRBD1 (5 bases). Germline V gene lookup returns CDR1 LGHNT and CDR2 FRNRAP. Trimming shortened V by 0 bases and J by 2 bases, and 11 bases separated the two germline ends. The CDR3 totals 16 residues. The CDR3 DNA is TGTGCTAGTGGTTTGGTGAAGGGGTCAGGCAATCAGCCCCAGCATTTT. This gives the protein CASGLVKGSGNQPQHF. The entire variable domain, with the rest obtained from reference TRBV12-5 and TRBJ1-5, is as follows: DARVTQTPRHKVTEMGQEVTMRCQPILGHNTVFWYRQTMMQGLELLAYFRNRAPLDDSGMPKDRFSAEMPDATLATLKIQPSEPRDSAVYFCASGLVKGSGNQPQHFGDGTRLSIL.

The sample holds many counts of this clone. This chain uses TRBV11-2 with TRBJ2-7, with D tentatively TRBD1 (5 bases). This CDR3 is built from 13 residues. V gave up 5 bases and J gave up 2 bases, with 10 bases separating them. The germline gives CDR1 SGHAT, CDR2 FQNNGV. CDR3 coding DNA: TGTGCCAGCAGCCAAGGGGCAACCTACGAGCAGTACTTC. It specifies CASSQGATYEQYF.

This clone came up a few times. The chain couples TRBV29-1 to TRBJ1-4; 7 bases fit TRBD1. Germline V CDR1 and CDR2: SQVTM, ANQGSEA. The CDR3 consists of 15 residues. The CDR3 region is CIALSPGQQNEKLFF. CDR3 coding DNA: TGCATCGCCCTAAGTCCGGGACAGCAAAATGAAAAACTGTTTTTT.

This clone has only a few counts. V usage is TRBV27 and J usage is TRBJ1-3; weak D call: TRBD1 (5 bases). CDR3 length equals 15 residues. CDR1 and CDR2 from the germline V gene are MNHEY and SMNVEV (reference sequence). Trimming left V 0 bases short and J 0 bases short, with 6 bases between. CDR3: CASSLSGGSGNTIYF. CDR3 DNA sequence: TGTGCCAGCAGTTTATCCGGGGGCTCTGGAAACACCATATATTTT.

In this sample, this clone turned up a few times. V and J are TRBV9 and TRBJ2-3; D remains ambiguous. Trimming pared 3 bases from V and 2 bases from J, leaving 10 bases between. Germline V gene data show CDR1 as SGDLS and CDR2 as YYNGEE. The CDR3 contains 14 residues. The CDR3 region has the DNA TGTGCCAGCAGCGGGGCAGGACCCACAGATACGCAGTATTTT. This sequence encodes CASSGAGPTDTQYF. The variable domain in full, with the rest retrieved from reference TRBV9 and TRBJ2-3, is DSGVTQTPKHLITATGQRVTLRCSPRSGDLSVYWYQQSLDQGLQFLIQYYNGEERAKGNILERFSAQQFPDLHSELNLSSLELGDSALYFCASSGAGPTDTQYFGPGTRLTVL.

For this clone: This sample includes further DNA sequences coding for the same CDR3. The chain has TRBV29-1 and TRBJ2-5; 7 bases are a match to TRBD1. CDR1 SQVTM and CDR2 ANQGSEA come from the germline V gene. This CDR3 has 12 residues. Trimming at V came to 7 bases and at J to 2 bases, leaving 4 bases not matched to a gene. CDR3 bases: TGCAGCGGTAGGACAGGACAAGAGACCCAGTACTTC. Its protein is CSGRTGQETQYF.

This clone has a handful of counts. The chain combines TRBV28 with TRBJ1-1; D may be TRBD1 (6 bases). Trimming stripped 10 bases from V and 6 bases from J, with 21 bases between. Germline V gives CDR1 MDHEN, CDR2 SYDVKM. The CDR3 sequence is 14 residues long. CDR3 amino acids: CATTRRGAGPEAFF. CDR3 DNA: TGTGCCACCACCCGGAGGGGGGCCGGGCCTGAAGCTTTCTTT. Together with reference TRBV28 and TRBJ1-1, the CDR3 gives the full variable domain: DVKVTQSSRYLVKRTGEKVFLECVQDMDHENMFWYRQDPGLGLRLIYFSYDVKMKEKGDIPEGYSVSREKKERFSLILESASTNQTSMYLCATTRRGAGPEAFFGQGTRLTVV.

The V gene is TRBV11-2, the J gene TRBJ1-1; weak D call: TRBD1 (6 bases). The CDR3 is 13 residues long. The V and J ends lost 6 bases and 3 bases respectively, with 11 bases between them. The V gene's germline CDR1 is SGHAT and CDR2 FQNNGV. CDR3 sequence (DNA): TGTGCCAGCAGTTGGGGGCAAGACACTGAAGCTTTCTTT. Translation: CASSWGQDTEAFF.

V is TRBV2 and J is TRBJ1-5, with a tentative D call TRBD1 (5 bases). The V and J ends lost 6 bases and 6 bases respectively, with 12 bases between them. Per the germline V gene, CDR1 is SNHLY and CDR2 is FYNNEI. The CDR3 totals 13 residues. The CDR3 protein is CASRPTGGQPQHF. In nucleotides, the CDR3 is TGTGCCAGCAGACCCACAGGAGGTCAGCCCCAGCATTTT.

This chain connects TRBV10-3 to TRBJ1-1; no reliable D call. The germline CDR1 and CDR2 sequences are ENHRY and SYGVKD. The germline V and J ends were trimmed by 4 bases and 1 base, with 10 bases remaining between them. This CDR3 comprises 14 residues. CDR3 amino acids: CAISVPERNTEAFF. Here the CDR3 DNA reads TGTGCCATCAGTGTACCTGAGAGGAACACTGAAGCTTTCTTT.

This chain joins TRBV10-2 and TRBJ1-6; D is possibly TRBD1 (6 bases). V was pared by 6 bases and J by 7 bases, with 13 bases between. The CDR3 extends over 14 amino acids. Germline V gives CDR1 WSHSY, CDR2 SAAADI. The DNA for the CDR3 is TGCGCCAGCAGAGAAACAGGGAACAATTCACCCCTCCACTTT. This gives the protein CASRETGNNSPLHF.

This sequence joins TRBV30 and TRBJ1-5; unclear D gene. Trimming shortened V by 3 bases and J by 3 bases, and 12 bases separated the two germline ends. The CDR3 consists of 14 residues. Germline lookup yields CDR1 GTSNPN and CDR2 SVGIG (reference sequence). The CDR3 coding sequence is TGTGCCTGGAGCCCTTCAGCATACAATCAGCCCCAGCATTTT. This sequence encodes CAWSPSAYNQPQHF.

The chain has TRBV28 and TRBJ1-5; D ambiguous. This CDR3 contains 13 residues. Germline CDR1 and CDR2: MDHEN and SYDVKM. V was clipped by 5 bases and J by 4 bases, with 9 bases between them. For the CDR3, the DNA is TGTGCCAGCAGTGAGCCGGGGAATCAGCCCCAGCATTTT. Encoded protein: CASSEPGNQPQHF.

V usage is TRBV7-8 and J usage is TRBJ1-4; D is uncertain. CDR1 is SGHVS, CDR2 FQNEAQ, per germline. V lost 4 bases and J lost 6, with 9 bases in between. The CDR3 totals 13 residues. Written as DNA, the CDR3 is TGTGCCAGCAGCTCGGAGTTAGATGAAAAACTGTTTTTT. Amino acids: CASSSELDEKLFF. The full variable domain, with the rest looked up from reference TRBV7-8 and TRBJ1-4, is GAGVSQSPRYKVAKRGQDVALRCDPISGHVSLFWYQQALGQGPEFLTYFQNEAQLDKSGLPSDRFFAERPEGSVSTLKIQRTQQEDSAVYLCASSSELDEKLFFGSGTQLSVL.

This clone was observed a few times. The chain's CDR3 is CASSLRAGAFF. The CDR3 coding sequence is TGTGCCAGCAGCCTTCGGGCTGGGGCTTTCTTT. J is TRBJ1-1 and V is TRBV14; D is undetermined. Trimming left V 4 bases short and J 11 bases short, with 11 bases between. The CDR3 loop spans 11 amino acids. From germline, CDR1 is SGHDN and CDR2 FVKESK.